The T cell receptor beta chain under discussion was sequenced for a study of neoadjuvant nivolumab and ipilimumab in lung cancer. The CDR3 is made up of 12 amino acids. The germline V gene encodes CDR1 LNHDA and CDR2 SQIVND (reference sequence). V gave up 6 bases and J gave up 3 bases, with 8 bases separating them. Findings and caveats of the study: Resected tumors had greater TCR richness and clonality than uninvolved lung. Only two of four nivolumab-treated tumors gained richness and clonality by surgery. Pretherapy blood TCR richness correlated positively with resected tumor richness. Pathologic regression was not significantly tied to TCR clonality.

Remarks on this clone: Its antigen is unidentified.

Generated by immunoSEQ multiplex PCR, the TCRdb table keeps only in-frame clones and is missing some. The data contain some 43,000 clones, around 89% of them singletons. The sequencing here drew on blood, taken before neoadjuvant nivolumab, alone or with ipilimumab. This sequence joins TRBV19 and TRBJ1-1; maybe TRBD1 (5 bases). This sequence originates from an adult with non-small cell lung cancer. Some clones in this sample may be carry-over from other donors' samples. CDR3 amino acids: CASRQVDTEAFF. The DNA for the CDR3 is TGTGCCAGTAGACAGGTTGACACTGAAGCTTTCTTT. Together with reference TRBV19 and TRBJ1-1, the CDR3 gives the full variable domain: DGGITQSPKYLFRKEGQNVTLSCEQNLNHDAMYWYRQDPGQGLRLIYYSQIVNDFQKGDIAEGYSVSREKKESFPLTVTSAQKNPTAFYLCASRQVDTEAFFGQGTRLTVV.